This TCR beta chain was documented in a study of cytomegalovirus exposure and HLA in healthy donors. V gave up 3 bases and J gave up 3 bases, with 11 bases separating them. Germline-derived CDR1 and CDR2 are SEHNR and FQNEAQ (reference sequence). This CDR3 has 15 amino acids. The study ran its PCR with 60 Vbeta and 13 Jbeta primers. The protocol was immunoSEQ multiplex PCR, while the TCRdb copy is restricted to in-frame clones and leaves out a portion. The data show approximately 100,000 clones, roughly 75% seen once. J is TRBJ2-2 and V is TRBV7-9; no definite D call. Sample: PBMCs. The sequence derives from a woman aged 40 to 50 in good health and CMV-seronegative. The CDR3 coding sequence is TGTGCCAGCAGCTTGGGCCAGGCCGACACCGGGGAGCTGTTTTTT. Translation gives CASSLGQADTGELFF.